The 9 T cell receptor beta chains below were found in one sample sequenced in a study of T cell responses to AZD1222 COVID-19 vaccine. Using immunoSEQ multiplex PCR, the repertoire was profiled, and TCRdb retains in-frame clones only, with some absent. The sample records some 150,000 clones, roughly nine tenths being singletons. The sequenced sample was peripheral blood, obtained 28 days after the second AZD1222 dose. The receptors come from an adult who received the AZD1222 COVID-19 vaccine.

This clone was observed many times. The rearrangement joins TRBV9 to TRBJ1-2; perhaps TRBD1 as D (5 bases). Germline V lookup: CDR1 SGDLS, CDR2 YYNGEE. Trimming took off 3 bases at V and 8 bases at J, with 14 bases between the two ends. This CDR3 comprises 13 residues. CDR3 loop: CASSARQTSGYTF. CDR3 DNA: TGTGCCAGCAGCGCTCGACAGACCTCGGGCTACACCTTC.

This clone appeared once. The chain uses TRBV28 and TRBJ1-4, with no clear D. V was pared by 3 bases and J by 6 bases, with 2 bases between. From germline, CDR1 is MDHEN and CDR2 SYDVKM. The CDR3 is 11 residues long. This chain's CDR3 is CASSLDEKLFF. The CDR3 DNA sequence: TGTGCCAGCAGTTTGGATGAAAAACTGTTTTTT.

J is TRBJ1-2 and V is TRBV6-5; D is undetermined. Trimming removed 5 bases from V and 4 bases from J, with 11 bases in between. Germline assignment: CDR1 MNHEY and CDR2 SVGAGI. The CDR3 spans 13 residues. CDR3 loop: CASSPNRSYGYTF. The CDR3 bases are TGTGCCAGCAGTCCGAATCGCTCCTATGGCTACACCTTC.

This clone was seen a single time. The rearrangement uses TRBV11-2 and TRBJ2-7; TRBD1 might be the D (6 bases). Germline V gene data show CDR1 as SGHAT and CDR2 as FQNNGV. The V end lost 1 base, the J end lost 6 bases, and 13 bases lay between the germline ends. The CDR3 is made up of 14 amino acids. Here the CDR3 DNA reads TGTGCCAGCAGCTTAGTAAGGGGGTCAGTCGAGCAGTACTTC. Amino acids: CASSLVRGSVEQYF.

The CDR3 is CASSQSTFPSYEQYF. CDR3 nucleotides: TGCGCCAGCAGTCAATCGACGTTCCCGAGCTACGAGCAGTACTTC. The chain carries TRBV23-1 and TRBJ2-7; no firm D call. TRBV23-1 is identified as an open reading frame with a role that is uncertain. Deletions cut 0 bases from V and 3 bases from J, with 12 bases between. The CDR3 extends over 15 amino acids.

The chain has TRBV14 and TRBJ1-6; no clear D. This CDR3 comprises 16 residues. V dropped 0 bases and J dropped 1 base, with 7 bases sitting between them. The V gene's germline CDR1 is SGHDN and CDR2 FVKESK. This CDR3 reads CASSQDRVSYNSPLHF. The DNA of the CDR3 is TGTGCCAGCAGCCAAGATCGGGTATCCTATAATTCACCCCTCCACTTT.

This chain links TRBV3-1 (or the pseudogene TRBV3-2) with TRBJ1-3; a weak D match, TRBD1 (5 bases). V dropped 0 bases and J dropped 4 bases, with 16 bases sitting between them. The CDR3 runs to 17 residues. Germline CDR1 is LGHDT and CDR2 is YNNKEL (reference sequence). The CDR3 is CASSQELIAGVGNTIYF. In DNA, the CDR3 is TGTGCCAGCAGCCAAGAGTTAATAGCGGGGGTAGGAAACACCATATATTTT.

The DNA for the CDR3 is TGTGCCAGCAGCTTACTAGGGAATTACTATGGCTACACCTTC. This codes for CASSLLGNYYGYTF. The V and J genes are TRBV7-9 and TRBJ1-2; D gene ambiguous. CDR3 length equals 14 residues. Trimming removed 2 bases from V and 3 bases from J, with 10 bases in between. Germline V gene data show CDR1 as SEHNR and CDR2 as FQNEAQ (reference sequence).

Note on this clone: The junction and the germline gene differ at one end; a read error may be behind it. The rearrangement joins TRBV28 to TRBJ1-2, with D possibly being TRBD1 (6 bases). CDR1 is MDHEN and CDR2 is SYDVKM in the germline V gene. The CDR3 spans 16 residues. The CDR3 bases are TGTGCCTGCAGGGGACGTGAATCTCCTTTCAACTATGGCTACACCTTC. As protein: CACRGRESPFNYGYTF.